The 22 T cell receptor beta chains below were found in one sample sequenced in a study of cytomegalovirus exposure and HLA in healthy donors. Primers: 60 Vbeta forward and 13 Jbeta reverse. TCRdb keeps only in-frame clones here, not all; method: immunoSEQ multiplex PCR. The sample lists 150,000 to 200,000 clones, 65% to 80% occurring once. The sample consisted of PBMCs. The receptors originated from a man aged 35 to 55 in good health and CMV-seronegative.

This clone was seen only a few times. The chain uses TRBV7-8 and TRBJ1-2; D remains unclear. V was cut by 1 base and J by 8 bases, with 8 bases left in between. The CDR3 is made up of 12 amino acids. In germline, CDR1 is SGHVS, CDR2 FQNEAQ. The DNA for the CDR3 is TGTGCCAGCAGCTTAGGTGGAGGCGGCTACACCTTC. This codes for CASSLGGGGYTF.

About this clone: Relative to the germline gene, one junction end is altered; a read error may explain this. The V gene is TRBV7-9, the J gene TRBJ2-5; 9 bases align to TRBD1. CDR1 is SEHNR and CDR2 is FQNEAQ in the germline V gene (reference sequence). The CDR3 sequence is 15 residues long. The CDR3 coding sequence is TGTTCCAGCAGCCCAACCGGGACAGGGTACGAGACCCAGTACTTC. This gives the protein CSSSPTGTGYETQYF.

This clone was observed a handful of times. CDR3 sequence: CASSPRTGSGNTIYF. The CDR3, as DNA: TGTGCCAGCTCACCGAGGACAGGGTCTGGAAACACCATATATTTT. J is TRBJ1-3 and V is TRBV18; 8 bases line up with TRBD1. Trimming at V came to 3 bases and at J to 1 base, leaving 2 bases not matched to a gene. The CDR3 loop spans 15 amino acids. Germline CDR1 and CDR2: KGHSH and LQKENI.

The J gene is TRBJ2-5, the V gene TRBV27; D perhaps matches TRBD2 (7 bases). This CDR3 is 14 amino acids long. Germline V CDR1 and CDR2: MNHEY, SMNVEV (reference sequence). Trimming took off 8 bases at V and 7 bases at J, with 20 bases between the two ends. The CDR3: CASSLKRGGGTQYF. CDR3 DNA sequence: TGTGCCAGCTCTCTCAAGCGAGGGGGGGGGACCCAGTACTTC.

CDR3 sequence (DNA): TGTGCCAGCAGTCTCGGGTCTTCTTGGACAGATACGCAGTATTTT. Its protein is CASSLGSSWTDTQYF. V and J are TRBV28 and TRBJ2-3; no firm D call. Germline V lookup: CDR1 MDHEN, CDR2 SYDVKM. CDR3 size: 15 residues. The V and J ends lost 5 bases and 3 bases respectively, with 15 bases between them.

The J gene is TRBJ2-1, the V gene TRBV5-4, with 7 bases lining up with TRBD2. V was pared by 2 bases and J by 7 bases, with 3 bases of the junction left unmatched. The length of the CDR3 is 13 residues. Germline CDR1 is SGHNT and CDR2 is YYREEE (reference sequence). CDR3 in amino acids: CASSFQGGNEQFF. In DNA form, the CDR3 reads TGTGCCAGCAGCTTCCAGGGAGGGAATGAGCAGTTCTTC. Full variable domain (rest looked up from reference TRBV5-4 and TRBJ2-1): ETGVTQSPTHLIKTRGQQVTLRCSSQSGHNTVSWYQQALGQGPQFIFQYYREEENGRGNFPPRFSGLQFPNYSSELNVNALELDDSALYLCASSFQGGNEQFFGPGTRLTVL.

The chain couples TRBV4-1 to TRBJ1-1; D perhaps matches TRBD1 (6 bases). Trimming left V 0 bases short and J 2 bases short, with 10 bases between. CDR1 is MGHRA and CDR2 is YSYEKL in the germline V gene. The CDR3 loop spans 15 amino acids. The CDR3 reads CASSQEGQLNTEAFF. The CDR3, as DNA: TGCGCCAGCAGCCAAGAAGGACAGCTTAACACTGAAGCTTTCTTT.

The genes are TRBV7-2 and TRBJ2-1; 10 bases map to TRBD2. Germline CDR1 reads SGHTA; CDR2 reads FQGNSA. The CDR3 has 16 amino acids. The trim removed 3 bases at V and 6 bases at J, leaving 8 bases unmatched. CDR3 protein: CASSFLAGALGNEQFF. In DNA, the CDR3 is TGTGCCAGCAGCTTCCTAGCGGGAGCATTGGGCAATGAGCAGTTCTTC.

This chain joins TRBV15 and TRBJ2-5; D may be TRBD1 (5 bases). Germline assignment: CDR1 LNHNV and CDR2 YYDKDF (reference sequence). The CDR3 has 13 amino acids. Trimming took off 4 bases at V and 7 bases at J, with 13 bases between the two ends. The CDR3 nucleotides are TGTGCCACCAGCACTCTAGGGGTCGGGACCCAGTACTTC. Translation gives CATSTLGVGTQYF.

V and J are TRBV28 and TRBJ2-7, with 16 bases matching TRBD2. Germline V gene lookup returns CDR1 MDHEN and CDR2 SYDVKM. The CDR3 length is 18 residues. After removal of 5 bases from V and 3 bases from J, the junction contained 10 bases not matched to a gene. CDR3 amino acids: CASSPGLAGGLWRYEQYF. CDR3 bases: TGTGCCAGCAGTCCGGGACTAGCGGGAGGGTTATGGCGCTACGAGCAGTACTTC.

This rearrangement joins TRBV5-1 to TRBJ2-7; a weak D match, TRBD1 (6 bases). The CDR3 totals 17 residues. Germline CDR1 SGHRS, CDR2 YFSETQ. Trimming left V 0 bases short and J 0 bases short, with 16 bases between. The CDR3 coding sequence is TGCGCCAGCAGCTTGGCCTGGGACACTTTAAGCTCCTACGAGCAGTACTTC. Translation: CASSLAWDTLSSYEQYF.

The rearrangement links TRBV5-1 to TRBJ1-1; 7 bases map to TRBD1. Unmatched junction bases numbered 6, after V lost 6 bases and J lost 1 base. Germline V gene sequence: CDR1 SGHRS, CDR2 YFSETQ. This CDR3 comprises 14 residues. The CDR3 DNA sequence: TGCGCCAGCATCTCCGGGACAGCGAACACTGAAGCTTTCTTT. Translated, it gives CASISGTANTEAFF.

This clone appeared once. V is TRBV6-6 and J is TRBJ2-5, with 8 nucleotides matching TRBD1. Judging by the DNA end, TRBJ2-7 fits better; the J call may be wrong. The CDR3 extends over 15 amino acids. Germline V CDR1 and CDR2: MNHNY, SVGAGI (reference sequence). The CDR3 protein is CASSMDREGSDEQYF. In DNA form, the CDR3 reads TGTGCCAGCAGCATGGACAGGGAAGGTTCGGACGAGCAGTACTTC.

The chain recombines TRBV6-5 with TRBJ2-3, with 7 bases lining up with TRBD2. This CDR3 has 15 amino acids. Trimming took 4 bases from V and 0 from J; bases not matched to a gene: 4. CDR1 is MNHEY, CDR2 SVGAGI, per germline. CDR3 in amino acids: CASSWSSGSTDTQYF. Here the CDR3 DNA reads TGTGCCAGCAGTTGGAGTAGCGGGAGCACAGATACGCAGTATTTT.

The chain uses TRBV5-1 and TRBJ2-5; maybe TRBD1 (6 bases). The germline gives CDR1 SGHRS, CDR2 YFSETQ. This CDR3 contains 18 residues. With 3 bases removed from V and 1 base from J, the gap between germline ends came to 22 bases. CDR3 DNA sequence: TGCGCCAGCAGCTCCCCTCCGAAGCAGGGGCGGGTCCAAGAGACCCAGTACTTC. Translation gives CASSSPPKQGRVQETQYF.

This clone was recorded once. This rearrangement joins TRBV6-1 to TRBJ1-2; perhaps TRBD1 as D (6 bases). The CDR3 has 14 residues. Between the trimmed V and J ends, which lost 2 bases and 4 bases, there was a span of 11 bases. CDR1 is MNHNS and CDR2 is SASEGT in the germline V gene. CDR3 DNA: TGTGCCAGCAGTGAAAAGGGGGTAACCTATGGCTACACCTTC. It specifies CASSEKGVTYGYTF.

This chain joins TRBV7-9 and TRBJ1-6; no firm D call. Trimming took off 5 bases at V and 6 bases at J, with 11 bases between the two ends. CDR1 SEHNR and CDR2 FQNEAQ come from the germline V gene (reference sequence). CDR3 size: 14 residues. The CDR3 nucleotides are TGTGCCAGCAGCCAAAAGAGAGTTAATTCACCCCTCCACTTT. Translated, it gives CASSQKRVNSPLHF.

The V call is TRBV29-1, the J call TRBJ2-1, with 8 bases lining up with TRBD2. The junction had 8 bases not matched to a gene; V was cut back by 3 bases and J by 7 bases. Per germline, CDR1 SQVTM and CDR2 ANQGSEA. CDR3 length: 14 residues. The CDR3 DNA sequence: TGCAGCGTTGAGTTGGGACTAGGGAGGAATGAGCAGTTCTTC. It is translated as CSVELGLGRNEQFF.

The chain joins TRBV6-1 to TRBJ1-1; D perhaps matches TRBD1 (6 bases). The CDR3 has 17 amino acids. Germline V lookup: CDR1 MNHNS, CDR2 SASEGT. V was pared by 2 bases and J by 6 bases, with 22 bases between. The CDR3 here is CASSELGAGGGYAEAFF. The CDR3 DNA sequence: TGTGCCAGCAGTGAATTGGGGGCCGGCGGGGGTTACGCTGAAGCTTTCTTT.

CDR3 in amino acids: CASSRETSETQYF. The DNA of the CDR3 is TGTGCCAGCAGTCGCGAGACATCTGAGACCCAGTACTTC. The rearrangement joins TRBV2 to TRBJ2-5; unclear D gene. Trimming removed 5 bases from V and 5 bases from J, with 12 bases in between. The CDR3 is 13 amino acids. Germline V gives CDR1 SNHLY, CDR2 FYNNEI.

The rearrangement uses TRBV19 and TRBJ1-5; TRBD1 agrees at 7 bases. This CDR3 has 15 residues. The V gene end was trimmed by 7 bases and the J gene end by 5 bases; junction bases not matched to a gene: 11. The germline V gene encodes CDR1 LNHDA and CDR2 SQIVND (reference sequence). DNA for the CDR3: TGTGCCAGTACCTCCGACAGGGTTGGTTATCAGCCCCAGCATTTT. Protein: CASTSDRVGYQPQHF.

V usage is TRBV2 and J usage is TRBJ2-7; 8 nucleotides align to TRBD2. The junction had 12 bases not matched to a gene; V was cut back by 3 bases and J by 5 bases. From germline, CDR1 is SNHLY and CDR2 FYNNEI. The CDR3 has 16 amino acids. CDR3 protein: CASSDVRGTRFNEQYF. DNA for the CDR3: TGTGCCAGCAGTGATGTTCGTGGGACTAGATTTAACGAGCAGTACTTC. Together with reference TRBV2 and TRBJ2-7, the CDR3 gives the full variable domain: EPEVTQTPSHQVTQMGQEVILRCVPISNHLYFYWYRQILGQKVEFLVSFYNNEISEKSEIFDDQFSVERPDGSNFTLKIRSTKLEDSAMYFCASSDVRGTRFNEQYFGPGTRLTVT.